The sequence of this T cell receptor (beta chain) was determined in a study of T cell changes during pregnancy in multiple sclerosis. The repertoire was sequenced with immunoSEQ multiplex PCR; TCRdb's copy has only in-frame clones and lacks some. The sample has around 110,000 clones; more than 85% are singletons. V was shortened by 0 bases and J by 4 bases, with 22 bases between the two germline ends. Germline lookup yields CDR1 MGHRA and CDR2 YSYEKL. The CDR3 extends over 19 amino acids. The specimen comprised peripheral blood, sampled in the third trimester of pregnancy. The source of this sequence is a female donor with multiple sclerosis, enrolled in a pregnancy study. This chain uses TRBV4-1 with TRBJ2-1; TRBD1 might be the D (6 bases). The CDR3 loop is CASSQDWGNRADVYNEQFF. The DNA of the CDR3 is TGCGCCAGCAGCCAAGATTGGGGGAACAGGGCAGACGTATACAATGAGCAGTTCTTC.